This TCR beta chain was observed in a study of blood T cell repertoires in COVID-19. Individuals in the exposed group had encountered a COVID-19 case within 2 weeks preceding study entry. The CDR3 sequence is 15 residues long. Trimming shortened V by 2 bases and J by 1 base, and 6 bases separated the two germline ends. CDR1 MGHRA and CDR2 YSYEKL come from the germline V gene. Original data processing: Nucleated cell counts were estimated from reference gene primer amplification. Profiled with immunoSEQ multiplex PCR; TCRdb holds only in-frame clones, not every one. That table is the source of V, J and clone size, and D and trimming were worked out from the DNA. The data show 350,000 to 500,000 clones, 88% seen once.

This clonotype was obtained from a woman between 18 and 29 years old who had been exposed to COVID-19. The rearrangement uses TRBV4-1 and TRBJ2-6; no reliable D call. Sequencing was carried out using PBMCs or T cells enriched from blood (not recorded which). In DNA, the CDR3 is TGCGCCAGCAGCCAACAGTCTTCTGGGGCCAACGTCCTGACTTTC. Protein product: CASSQQSSGANVLTF.